Listed below are T cell receptor beta chains from one sample, sequenced in a study of T cell repertoires in cytomegalovirus infection. TCRdb ran MiXCR on the reads and lists one entry per CDR3 protein. The sample contains more than 650,000 distinct CDR3 sequences, approximately 40% of which appear only once. Sequencing was performed on PBMCs. These receptors all stem from a human donor in good health (CMV status not recorded). Some clones in this sample may be carry-over from other donors' samples. Both conserved end residues are part of each CDR3. The D gene is left open where the match is weak. Some rows have no size entry. The others give once, few or many, or a class for an expanded clone.

>TRBV7-2|TRBJ2-2|TRBD2|many
TGTGCCAGCAGCCGACCGGTAGCGGGACCGAACACCGGGGAGCTGTTTTTT
CASSRPVAGPNTGELFF
>TRBV9|TRBJ2-1|-|-
TGTGCCAGCAGCGGCGCCGACAGGTACAATGAGCAGTTCTTC
CASSGADRYNEQFF
>TRBV2|TRBJ2-1|-|few
TGTGCCAGCAGTGAAGTCCGTCAGCAAGGAGAGCAGTTCTTC
CASSEVRQQGEQFF
>TRBV27|TRBJ1-2|-|many
TGTGCCAGCAGCCCAGGAGGGGGTGACTATGGCTACACCTTC
CASSPGGGDYGYTF
>TRBV6-6|TRBJ2-2|-|-
TGTGCCAGCAGTTACTCGCTGTTGTTGGGGGAGCTGTTTTTT
CASSYSLLLGELFF
>TRBV19|TRBJ2-1|TRBD2|-
TGTGCCAGTAGTATCCGGAGCGGGACTGCCTACAATGAGCAGTTCTTC
CASSIRSGTAYNEQFF
>TRBV6-1|TRBJ2-6|-|many
TGTGCCAGCAGGCGGGACGGTGCCCCAGCTGGGGCCAACGTCCTGACTTTC
CASRRDGAPAGANVLTF
>TRBV19|TRBJ1-1|-|few
TGTGCCAGTAGCCCTGCGGGGCGCACTGAAGCTTTCTTT
CASSPAGRTEAFF
>TRBV7-8|TRBJ2-2|TRBD1|-
TGTGCCAGCAGCTTAGGGACAGGGTCTAACACCGGGGAGCTGTTTTTT
CASSLGTGSNTGELFF
>TRBV28|TRBJ1-4|-|-
TGTGCCAGCAGCACCGTCGACGGGACGGAAATACTGTTTTTT
CASSTVDGTEILFF